The table lists the clone carrying this TCR beta chain with a count of one. Its antigen is undetermined. Addition of a universal primer site occurred through template switching, and cDNA carried unique molecular identifiers. MiXCR, run by TCRdb on the 5' RACE reads, gives a single entry per CDR3 protein. The repertoire includes about 530,000 distinct CDR3 sequences, around 20% of them detected once, and 0.4% to 0.6% sits in the top ten. CDR3 size: 14 residues. V lost 6 bases to trimming and J lost 4 bases, with 15 bases between them. Germline CDR1 and CDR2: MNHEY and SVGEGT. The data derive from a study of identical twins. General study points: There were fewer insertions in abundant cord blood beta clonotypes, but memory repertoires showed no such pattern.

This sample also appeared in a second study, on yellow fever vaccine responses in identical twins.

The specimen was CD4+ T cells sorted from blood. The sequence was obtained from a woman aged 18-29 years in good health. V and J are TRBV6-2 or TRBV6-3 and TRBJ1-1; perhaps TRBD1 as D (5 bases). The CDR3 loop reads CASSRNMRGTEAFF. CDR3 coding DNA: TGTGCCAGCAGCCGTAACATGAGGGGCACTGAAGCTTTCTTT.